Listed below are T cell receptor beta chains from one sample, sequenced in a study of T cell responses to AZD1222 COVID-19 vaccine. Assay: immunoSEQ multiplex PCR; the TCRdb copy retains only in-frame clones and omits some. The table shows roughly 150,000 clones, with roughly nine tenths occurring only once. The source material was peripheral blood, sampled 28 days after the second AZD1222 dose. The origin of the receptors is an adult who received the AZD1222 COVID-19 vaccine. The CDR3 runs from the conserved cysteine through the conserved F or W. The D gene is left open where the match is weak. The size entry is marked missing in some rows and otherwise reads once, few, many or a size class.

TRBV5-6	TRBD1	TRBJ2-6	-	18	CASSLVNLRGLGANVLTF	TGTGCCAGCAGCTTAGTTAATCTCAGGGGGCTTGGGGCCAACGTCCTGACTTTC
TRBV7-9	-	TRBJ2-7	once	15	CASSSARQAGYEQYF	TGTGCCAGCAGCTCAGCCAGGCAGGCAGGATACGAGCAGTACTTC
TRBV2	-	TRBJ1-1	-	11	CARGIDTEAFF	TGTGCCAGGGGAATTGACACTGAAGCTTTCTTT
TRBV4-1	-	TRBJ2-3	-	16	CASSHAQGLTTDTQYF	TGCGCCAGCAGCCATGCTCAGGGTTTAACCACAGATACGCAGTATTTT
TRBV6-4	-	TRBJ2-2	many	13	CASSEGDTGELFF	TGTGCCAGCAGTGAGGGAGACACCGGGGAGCTGTTTTTT
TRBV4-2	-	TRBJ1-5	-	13	CASSQEWNQPQHF	TGTGCCAGCAGCCAAGAGTGGAATCAGCCCCAGCATTTT
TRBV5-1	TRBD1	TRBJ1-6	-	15	CASSLAGQGYSPLHF	TGCGCCAGCAGCTTGGCGGGACAGGGATACTCACCCCTCCACTTT
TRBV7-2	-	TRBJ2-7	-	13	CASSSASYYEQYF	TGTGCCAGCAGCTCAGCCTCTTACTACGAGCAGTACTTC
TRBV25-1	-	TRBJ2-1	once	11	CASKSSAEQFF	TGTGCCAGCAAATCATCAGCGGAGCAGTTCTTC
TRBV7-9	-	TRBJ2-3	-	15	CASSKAATSGDTQYF	TGTGCCAGCAGCAAAGCAGCCACAAGCGGAGATACGCAGTATTTT
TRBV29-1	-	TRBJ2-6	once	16	CSVYSGDNTGANVLTF	TGCAGCGTTTATTCAGGGGATAACACTGGGGCCAACGTCCTGACTTTC